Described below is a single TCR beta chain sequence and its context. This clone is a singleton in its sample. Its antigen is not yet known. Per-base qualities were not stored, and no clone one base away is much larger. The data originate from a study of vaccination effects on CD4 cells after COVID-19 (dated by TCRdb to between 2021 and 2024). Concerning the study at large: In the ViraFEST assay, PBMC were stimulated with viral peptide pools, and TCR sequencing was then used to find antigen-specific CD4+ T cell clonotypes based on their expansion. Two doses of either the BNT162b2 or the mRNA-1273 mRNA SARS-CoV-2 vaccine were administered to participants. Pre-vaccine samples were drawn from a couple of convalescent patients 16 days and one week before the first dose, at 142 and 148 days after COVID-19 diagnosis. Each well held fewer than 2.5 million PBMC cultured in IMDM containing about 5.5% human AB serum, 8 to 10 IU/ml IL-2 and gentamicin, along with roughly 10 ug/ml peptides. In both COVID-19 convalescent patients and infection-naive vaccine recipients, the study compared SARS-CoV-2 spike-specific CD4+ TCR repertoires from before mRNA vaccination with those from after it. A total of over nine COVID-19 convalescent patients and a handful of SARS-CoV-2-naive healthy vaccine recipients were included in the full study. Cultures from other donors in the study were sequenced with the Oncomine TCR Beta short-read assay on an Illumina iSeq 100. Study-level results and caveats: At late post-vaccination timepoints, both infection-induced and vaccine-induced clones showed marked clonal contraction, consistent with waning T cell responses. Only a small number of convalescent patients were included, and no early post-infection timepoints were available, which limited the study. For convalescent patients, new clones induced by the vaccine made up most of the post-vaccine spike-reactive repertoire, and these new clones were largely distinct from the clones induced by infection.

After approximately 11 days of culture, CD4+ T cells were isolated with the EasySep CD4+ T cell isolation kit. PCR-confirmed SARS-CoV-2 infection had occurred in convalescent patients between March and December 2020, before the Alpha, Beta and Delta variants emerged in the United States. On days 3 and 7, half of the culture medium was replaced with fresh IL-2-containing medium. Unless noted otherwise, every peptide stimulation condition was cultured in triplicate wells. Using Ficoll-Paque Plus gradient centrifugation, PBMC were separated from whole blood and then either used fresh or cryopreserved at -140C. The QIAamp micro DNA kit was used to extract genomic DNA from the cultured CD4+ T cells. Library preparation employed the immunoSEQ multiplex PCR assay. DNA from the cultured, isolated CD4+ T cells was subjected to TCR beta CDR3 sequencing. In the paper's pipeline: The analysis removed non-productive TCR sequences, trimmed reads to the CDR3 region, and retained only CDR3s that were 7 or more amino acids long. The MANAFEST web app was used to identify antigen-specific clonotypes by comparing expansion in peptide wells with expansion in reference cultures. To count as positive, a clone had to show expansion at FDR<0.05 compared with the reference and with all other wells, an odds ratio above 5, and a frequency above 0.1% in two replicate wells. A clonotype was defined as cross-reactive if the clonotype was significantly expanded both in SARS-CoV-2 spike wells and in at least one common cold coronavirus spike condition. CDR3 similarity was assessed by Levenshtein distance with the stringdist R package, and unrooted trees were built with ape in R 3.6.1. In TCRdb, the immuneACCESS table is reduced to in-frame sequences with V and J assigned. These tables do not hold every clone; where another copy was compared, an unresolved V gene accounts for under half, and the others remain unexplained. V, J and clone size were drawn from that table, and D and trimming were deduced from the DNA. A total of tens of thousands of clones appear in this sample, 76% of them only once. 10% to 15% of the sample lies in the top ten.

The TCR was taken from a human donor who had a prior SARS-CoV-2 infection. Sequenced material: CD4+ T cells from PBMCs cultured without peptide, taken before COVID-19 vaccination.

This receptor has the CDR3 CSVEAPLSKSEAFF. The DNA sequence is TGCAGCGTTGAAGCTCCCCTGTCGAAGTCTGAAGCTTTCTTT. The chain links TRBV29-1 with TRBJ1-1; no D gene is confidently identified. The CDR3 has 14 amino acids, counting the end cysteine and phenylalanine. Only the CDR3 portion is preserved as DNA: 42 bases, with reading frame beginning at the first base. Taken from the germline V gene, the CDR1 and CDR2 loops are SQVTM and ANQGSEA. The germline ends are 15 bases apart after V is trimmed by 1 base and J by 6 bases.